This TCR beta chain stems from a study of blood T cell repertoires in COVID-19. Study overall: Samples representing acute and convalescent COVID-19 were sourced from the United States, Italy and Spain. Sample material is recorded as cDNA or gDNA derived from T cells, B-cell-depleted T cells, or PBMCs.

The count of this clone is one. The CDR3 runs 17 residues. CDR1 is SNHLY, CDR2 FYNNEI, per germline. With V trimmed by 2 bases and J by 1 base, 8 bases remained unmatched. As handled by the study authors: Scientists estimated how many nucleated cells there were by amplifying reference gene primers. TCRdb keeps only in-frame clones here, not all; method: immunoSEQ multiplex PCR. The DNA gave D and trimming, while V, J and clone size come from that table. The sample records 75,000 to 80,000 clones, approximately 90% being singletons. The gene calls are TRBV2 and TRBJ1-2; 9 bases fit TRBD1. Sequencing was done on a sample of peripheral blood. This clonotype was sampled from a human donor in a cohort sampled during active COVID-19. CDR3 residues: CASSEPRTGENNYGYTF. The CDR3 DNA sequence: TGTGCCAGCAGTGAACCCCGGACAGGGGAGAATAACTATGGCTACACCTTC.